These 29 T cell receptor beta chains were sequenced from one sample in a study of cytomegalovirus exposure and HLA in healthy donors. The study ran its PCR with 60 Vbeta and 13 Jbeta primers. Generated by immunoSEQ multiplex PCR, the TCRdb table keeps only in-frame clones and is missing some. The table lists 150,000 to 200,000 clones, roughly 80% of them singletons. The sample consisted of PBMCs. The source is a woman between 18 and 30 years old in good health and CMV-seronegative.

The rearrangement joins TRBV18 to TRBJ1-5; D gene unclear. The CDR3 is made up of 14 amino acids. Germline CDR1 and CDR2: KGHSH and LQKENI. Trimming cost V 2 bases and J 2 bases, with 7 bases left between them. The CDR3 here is CASSPGLGNQPQHF. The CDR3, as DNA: TGTGCCAGCTCACCAGGGCTCGGCAATCAGCCCCAGCATTTT.

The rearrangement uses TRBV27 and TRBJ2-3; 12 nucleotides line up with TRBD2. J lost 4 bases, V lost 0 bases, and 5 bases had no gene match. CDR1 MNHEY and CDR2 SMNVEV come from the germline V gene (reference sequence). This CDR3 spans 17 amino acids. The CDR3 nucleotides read TGTGCCAGCAGTTTATCCACTAGCGGGAGGAAATCAGATACGCAGTATTTT. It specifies CASSLSTSGRKSDTQYF.

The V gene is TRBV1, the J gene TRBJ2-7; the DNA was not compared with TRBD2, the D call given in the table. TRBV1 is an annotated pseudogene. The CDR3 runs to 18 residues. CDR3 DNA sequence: TGCACCAGCAGCCACACCTTGGATGGGGGGGCCCCGTCGTACGAGCAGTACTTC. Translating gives CTSSHTLDGGAPSYEQYF.

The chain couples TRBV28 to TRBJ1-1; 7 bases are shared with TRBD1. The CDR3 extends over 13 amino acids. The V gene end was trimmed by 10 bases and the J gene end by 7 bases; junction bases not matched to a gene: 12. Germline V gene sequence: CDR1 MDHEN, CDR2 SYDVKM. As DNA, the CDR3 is TGTGCCACCCAATCTAAATGGACAGGTGAAGCTTTCTTT. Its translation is CATQSKWTGEAFF. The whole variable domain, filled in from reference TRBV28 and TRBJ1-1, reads DVKVTQSSRYLVKRTGEKVFLECVQDMDHENMFWYRQDPGLGLRLIYFSYDVKMKEKGDIPEGYSVSREKKERFSLILESASTNQTSMYLCATQSKWTGEAFFGQGTRLTVV.

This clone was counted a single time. CDR3 residues: CASDQRDRRETQYF. In DNA, the CDR3 is TGTGCCAGCGACCAACGCGACAGGAGAGAGACCCAGTACTTC. V and J are TRBV28 and TRBJ2-5; D might be TRBD1 (6 bases). Trimming removed 8 bases at V and 4 bases at J, with 17 bases between. Germline V gives CDR1 MDHEN, CDR2 SYDVKM. CDR3 size: 14 residues.

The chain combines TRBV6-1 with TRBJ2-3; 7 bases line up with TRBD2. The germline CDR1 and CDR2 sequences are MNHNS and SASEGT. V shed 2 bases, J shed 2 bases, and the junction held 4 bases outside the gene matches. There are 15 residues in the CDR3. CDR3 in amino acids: CASSELRGYTDTQYF. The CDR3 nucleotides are TGTGCCAGCAGTGAATTGCGGGGGTACACAGATACGCAGTATTTT.

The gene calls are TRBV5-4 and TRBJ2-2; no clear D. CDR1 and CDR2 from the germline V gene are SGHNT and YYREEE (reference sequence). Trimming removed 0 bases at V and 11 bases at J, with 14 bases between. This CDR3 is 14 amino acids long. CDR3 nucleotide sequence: TGTGCCAGCAGCTTGGAGTGGTCACGGAGTGAGCTGTTTTTT. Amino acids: CASSLEWSRSELFF.

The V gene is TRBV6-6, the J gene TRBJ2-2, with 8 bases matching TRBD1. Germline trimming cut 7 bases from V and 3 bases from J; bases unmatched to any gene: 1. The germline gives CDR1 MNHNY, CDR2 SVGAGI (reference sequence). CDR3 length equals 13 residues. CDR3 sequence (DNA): TGTGCCAGCACGACAGGGGACACCGGGGAGCTGTTTTTT. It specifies CASTTGDTGELFF.

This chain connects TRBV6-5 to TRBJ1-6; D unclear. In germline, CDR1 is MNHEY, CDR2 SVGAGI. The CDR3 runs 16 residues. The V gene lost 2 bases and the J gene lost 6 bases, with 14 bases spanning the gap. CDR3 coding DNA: TGTGCCAGCAGTTACGGGCCGCGGGGAGGTAATTCACCCCTCCACTTT. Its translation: CASSYGPRGGNSPLHF.

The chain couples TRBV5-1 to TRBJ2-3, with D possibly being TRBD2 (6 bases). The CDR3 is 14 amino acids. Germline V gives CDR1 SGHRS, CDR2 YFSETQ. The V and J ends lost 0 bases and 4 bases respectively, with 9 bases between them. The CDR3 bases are TGCGCCAGCAGCTTGGGGAGGAGGGCAGATACGCAGTATTTT. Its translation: CASSLGRRADTQYF.

DNA of the CDR3: TGTGCCTGGAGTGTAGACTGGGATCAGCCCCAGCATTTT. Protein sequence: CAWSVDWDQPQHF. The chain is built from TRBV30 and TRBJ1-5; D unclear. V was cut by 0 bases and J by 5 bases, with 8 bases left in between. CDR1 GTSNPN and CDR2 SVGIG come from the germline V gene (reference sequence). CDR3 size: 13 residues.

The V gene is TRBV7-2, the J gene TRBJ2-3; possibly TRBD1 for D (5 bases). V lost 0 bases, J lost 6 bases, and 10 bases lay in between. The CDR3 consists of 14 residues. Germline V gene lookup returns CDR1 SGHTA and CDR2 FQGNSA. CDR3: CASSLAIQVDTQYF. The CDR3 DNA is TGTGCCAGCAGCTTAGCGATACAGGTCGATACGCAGTATTTT.

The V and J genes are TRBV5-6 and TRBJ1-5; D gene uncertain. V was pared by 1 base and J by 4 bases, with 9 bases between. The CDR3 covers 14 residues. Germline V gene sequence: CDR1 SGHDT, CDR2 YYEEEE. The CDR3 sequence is CASSLTLDNQPQHF. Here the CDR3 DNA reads TGTGCCAGCAGCTTGACTCTTGATAATCAGCCCCAGCATTTT. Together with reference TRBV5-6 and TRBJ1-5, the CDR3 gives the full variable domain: DAGVTQSPTHLIKTRGQQVTLRCSPKSGHDTVSWYQQALGQGPQFIFQYYEEEERQRGNFPDRFSGHQFPNYSSELNVNALLLGDSALYLCASSLTLDNQPQHFGDGTRLSIL.

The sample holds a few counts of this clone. The CDR3 is CASSPGAGNGDEQFF. The CDR3 DNA follows: TGTGCCAGCAGCCCGGGAGCGGGAAATGGGGATGAGCAGTTCTTC. The chain combines TRBV11-3 with TRBJ2-1, with 7 nucleotides matching TRBD2. Germline CDR1 SGHNT, CDR2 YENEEA. J lost 8 bases, V lost 5 bases, and 12 bases had no gene match. CDR3 length: 15 residues.

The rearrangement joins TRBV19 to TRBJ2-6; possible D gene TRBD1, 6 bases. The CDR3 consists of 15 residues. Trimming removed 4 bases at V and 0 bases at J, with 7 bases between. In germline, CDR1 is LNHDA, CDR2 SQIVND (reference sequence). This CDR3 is CASSTDSSGANVLTF. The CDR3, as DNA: TGTGCCAGTAGTACGGACAGCTCTGGGGCCAACGTCCTGACTTTC.

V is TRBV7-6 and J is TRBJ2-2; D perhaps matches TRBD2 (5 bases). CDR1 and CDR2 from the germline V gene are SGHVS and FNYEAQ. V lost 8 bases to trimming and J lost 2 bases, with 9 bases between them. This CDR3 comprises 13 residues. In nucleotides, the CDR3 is TGTGCCAGCGCGGGCAGTAACACCGGGGAGCTGTTTTTT. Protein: CASAGSNTGELFF.

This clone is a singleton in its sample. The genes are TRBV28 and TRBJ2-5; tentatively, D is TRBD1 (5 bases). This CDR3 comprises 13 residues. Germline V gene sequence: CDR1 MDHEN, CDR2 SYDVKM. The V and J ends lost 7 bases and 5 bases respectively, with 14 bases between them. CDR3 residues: CASNQGVWETQYF. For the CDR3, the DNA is TGTGCCAGCAACCAAGGGGTATGGGAGACCCAGTACTTC.

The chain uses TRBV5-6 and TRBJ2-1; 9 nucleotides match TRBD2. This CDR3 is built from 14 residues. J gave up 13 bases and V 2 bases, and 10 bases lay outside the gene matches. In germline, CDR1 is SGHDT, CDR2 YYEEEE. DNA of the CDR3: TGTGCCAGCAGCTTTCCGTCTAGCGGGGACAAACAGTTCTTC. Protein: CASSFPSSGDKQFF.

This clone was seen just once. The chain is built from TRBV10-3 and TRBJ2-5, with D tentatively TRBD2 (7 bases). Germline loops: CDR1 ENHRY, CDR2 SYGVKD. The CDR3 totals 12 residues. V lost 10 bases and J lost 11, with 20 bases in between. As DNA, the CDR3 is TGTGCCACCTGGGAGGGGGTGGGGGAGCAGTACTTC. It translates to CATWEGVGEQYF.

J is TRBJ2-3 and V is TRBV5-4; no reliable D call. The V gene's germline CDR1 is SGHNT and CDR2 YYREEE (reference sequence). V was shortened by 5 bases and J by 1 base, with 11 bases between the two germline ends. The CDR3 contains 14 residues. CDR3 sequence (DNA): TGTGCCAGCAGGCATGATAGTGGCACAGATACGCAGTATTTT. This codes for CASRHDSGTDTQYF.

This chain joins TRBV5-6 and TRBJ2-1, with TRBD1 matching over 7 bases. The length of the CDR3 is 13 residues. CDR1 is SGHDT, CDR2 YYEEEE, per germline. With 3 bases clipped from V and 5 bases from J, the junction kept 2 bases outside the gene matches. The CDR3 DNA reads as TGTGCCAGCAGCTCTCAGGGGGACAATGAGCAGTTCTTC. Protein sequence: CASSSQGDNEQFF.

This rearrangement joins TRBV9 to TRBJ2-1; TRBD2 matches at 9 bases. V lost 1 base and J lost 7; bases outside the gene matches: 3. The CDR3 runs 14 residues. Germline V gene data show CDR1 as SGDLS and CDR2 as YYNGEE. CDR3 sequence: CASSVSSGRNEQFF. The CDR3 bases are TGTGCCAGCAGCGTAAGCAGCGGGAGGAATGAGCAGTTCTTC.

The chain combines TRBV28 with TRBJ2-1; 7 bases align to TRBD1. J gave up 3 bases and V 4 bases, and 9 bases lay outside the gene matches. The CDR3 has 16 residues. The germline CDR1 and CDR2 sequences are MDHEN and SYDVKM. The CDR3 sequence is CASSSPWTGGYNEQFF. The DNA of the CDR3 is TGTGCCAGCAGTTCCCCTTGGACAGGCGGCTACAATGAGCAGTTCTTC.

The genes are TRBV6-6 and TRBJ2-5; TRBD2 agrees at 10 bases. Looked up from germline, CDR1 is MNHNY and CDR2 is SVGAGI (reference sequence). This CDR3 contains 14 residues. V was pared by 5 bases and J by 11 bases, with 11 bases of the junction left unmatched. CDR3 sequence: CASSAKAGGYGQYF. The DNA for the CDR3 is TGTGCCAGCAGTGCGAAAGCGGGAGGGTACGGGCAGTACTTC.

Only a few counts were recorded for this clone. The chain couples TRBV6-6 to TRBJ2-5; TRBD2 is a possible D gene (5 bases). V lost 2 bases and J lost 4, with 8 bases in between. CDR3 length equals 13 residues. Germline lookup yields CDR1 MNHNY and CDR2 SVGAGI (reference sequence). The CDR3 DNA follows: TGTGCCAGCAGTTACAGGGAGCTAGAGACCCAGTACTTC. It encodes CASSYRELETQYF.

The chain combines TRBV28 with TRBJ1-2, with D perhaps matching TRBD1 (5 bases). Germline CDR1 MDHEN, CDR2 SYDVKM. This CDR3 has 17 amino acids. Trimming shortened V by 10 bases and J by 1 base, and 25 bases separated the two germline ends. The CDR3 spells CAIARGGSQGFNYGYTF. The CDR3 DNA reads TGTGCCATCGCTCGTGGGGGGTCCCAAGGATTTAACTATGGCTACACCTTC.

CDR3 bases: TGTGCCAGCGACCAGGGGACGTACTCTGGGGCCAACGTCCTGACTTTC. It codes for CASDQGTYSGANVLTF. The chain employs TRBV5-5 and TRBJ2-6; D may be TRBD1 (6 bases). The CDR3 sequence is 16 residues long. Germline V CDR1 and CDR2: SGHKS, YYEKEE (reference sequence). V lost 7 bases and J lost 0, with 14 bases in between.

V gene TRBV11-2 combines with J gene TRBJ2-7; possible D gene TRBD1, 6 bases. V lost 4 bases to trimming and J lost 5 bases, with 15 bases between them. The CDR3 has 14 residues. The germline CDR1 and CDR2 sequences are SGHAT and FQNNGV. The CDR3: CASSSPRGSHEQYF. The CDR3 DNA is TGTGCCAGCAGCTCTCCCAGGGGTTCCCACGAGCAGTACTTC.

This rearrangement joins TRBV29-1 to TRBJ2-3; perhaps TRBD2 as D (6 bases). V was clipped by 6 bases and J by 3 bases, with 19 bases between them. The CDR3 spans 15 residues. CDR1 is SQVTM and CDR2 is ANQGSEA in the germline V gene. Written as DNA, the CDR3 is TGCAGCGTCGCCATTGGATGGGGGACTACAGATACGCAGTATTTT. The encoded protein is CSVAIGWGTTDTQYF.